One T cell receptor beta chain is described in this entry. The antigen is unknown. The data belong to a study of cytomegalovirus exposure and HLA in healthy donors. General study findings and limits: Accurate prediction of most subjects' HLA-A and HLA-B alleles from TCR beta sequences was reported.

At the time of sampling, donors were nominally healthy, though unrecorded immune exposures were likely. Researchers ran the PCR with 60 Vbeta and 13 Jbeta primers. TCRdb's copy holds only in-frame clones and misses some; the assay was immunoSEQ multiplex PCR. The sample includes over 75,000 clones, about three quarters of them seen just once. The CDR3 spans 14 residues. Germline V gives CDR1 MNHEY, CDR2 SVGAGI. Trimming removed 3 bases at V and 1 base at J, with 10 bases between. The sequenced material came from PBMCs. The V gene is TRBV6-5, the J gene TRBJ2-7, with D possibly matching TRBD2 (5 bases). This TCR came from a female donor in good health and CMV-seronegative. The CDR3 sequence is CASSYMEESYEQYF. The CDR3 DNA is TGTGCCAGCAGTTATATGGAGGAATCCTACGAGCAGTACTTC.